The 2 T cell receptor beta chains presented below share a single source sample, sequenced in a study of T-cell memory formation after mild COVID-19 (dated by TCRdb to the early 2020s). Receptors were amplified or captured by 5' RACE. For sequencing, an Illumina NovaSeq 6000 was employed. The public reads were reprocessed in TCRdb via fastp at Q25 and MiXCR, keeping in-frame beta chains. Every CDR3 protein is listed once, alongside the most common genes and DNA of its rows. The sample table lists roughly 450,000 distinct CDR3 sequences, about a sixth of them with a count of one. The top ten clonotypes cover 20% to 25% of the sample. Source material: PBMCs or a T cell subset sorted from them (not recorded which). Receptor source: a man between 18 and 35 years old who had mild COVID-19 (a few samples of this study predate the infection). The sample titles of this study are shuffled in the database, so cell type and time point are left out; the donor was told from shared clones.

This clonotype was picked up many times. V is TRBV7-2 and J is TRBJ2-5; 7 bases line up with TRBD2. This CDR3 is 15 amino acids long. Germline CDR1 and CDR2: SGHTA and FQGNSA. The trim removed 4 bases at V and 2 bases at J, leaving 7 bases unmatched. This CDR3 is CASSWGGAVQETQYF. The CDR3 nucleotides read TGTGCCAGCAGCTGGGGGGGAGCGGTACAAGAGACCCAGTACTTC.

The V gene is TRBV5-1, the J gene TRBJ1-6; the D gene is possibly TRBD1 (6 bases). Germline V gene lookup returns CDR1 SGHRS and CDR2 YFSETQ. The CDR3 totals 18 residues. The V and J ends lost 0 bases and 4 bases respectively, with 17 bases between them. The CDR3 protein is CASSLAFVGTTYNSPLHF. CDR3 coding DNA: TGCGCCAGCAGCTTGGCCTTTGTCGGGACAACATATAATTCACCCCTCCACTTT.